By share of the sample, the clone carrying this TCR beta chain is medium-sized (0.01 to 0.1%). This sample is drawn from a study of blood T cell repertoires in COVID-19. Study context: The study drew acute and convalescent COVID-19 samples from the United States, Italy and Spain. T cells, B-cell-depleted T cells, or PBMCs provided the cDNA or gDNA that served as material.

V was trimmed by 3 bases and J by 3 bases, leaving 6 bases between them. This CDR3 is 11 amino acids long. The V gene's germline CDR1 is DFQATT and CDR2 SNEGSKA (reference sequence). Source study methods: Amplifying reference gene primers gave estimates of nucleated cell counts. Measured with immunoSEQ multiplex PCR; TCRdb has only the in-frame clones, and not every one. Clonal size and the V and J genes are those of that table, whereas D and trimming came from the DNA. The sample has about 22,000 clones, approximately 88% seen once. The chain has TRBV20-1 and TRBJ2-7, with unresolved D. The TCR was taken from an older man with active or convalescent COVID-19. The sequenced material came from peripheral blood. This chain's CDR3 is CSARVGYEQYF. The DNA for the CDR3 is TGCAGTGCTAGGGTCGGCTACGAGCAGTACTTC.